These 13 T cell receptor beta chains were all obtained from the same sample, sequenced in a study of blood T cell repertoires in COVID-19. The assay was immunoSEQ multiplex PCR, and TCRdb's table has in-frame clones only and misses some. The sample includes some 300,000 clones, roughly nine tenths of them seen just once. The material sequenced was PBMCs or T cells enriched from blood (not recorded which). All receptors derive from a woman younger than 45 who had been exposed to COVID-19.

The CDR3 DNA is TGTGCCAGCAGCCCACGGGACAGCAACTATGGCTACACCTTC. Protein: CASSPRDSNYGYTF. The genes are TRBV6-2 or TRBV6-3 and TRBJ1-2; 7 nucleotides align to TRBD1. V trimming: 6 bases; J trimming: 2 bases; junction bases outside the gene matches: 6. CDR1 is MNHEY and CDR2 is SVGEGT in the germline V gene. The CDR3 sequence is 14 residues long.

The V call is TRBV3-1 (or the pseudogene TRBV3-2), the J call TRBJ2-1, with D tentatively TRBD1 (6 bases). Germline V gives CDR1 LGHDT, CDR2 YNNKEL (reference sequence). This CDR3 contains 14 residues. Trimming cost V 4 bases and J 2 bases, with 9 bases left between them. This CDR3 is CASSLGGPYNEQFF. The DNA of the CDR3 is TGTGCCAGCAGCCTAGGGGGACCCTACAATGAGCAGTTCTTC.

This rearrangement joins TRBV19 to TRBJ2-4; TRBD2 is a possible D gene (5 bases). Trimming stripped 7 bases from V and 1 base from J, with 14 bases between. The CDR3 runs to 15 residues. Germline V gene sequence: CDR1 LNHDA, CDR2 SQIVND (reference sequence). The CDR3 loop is CASIDGAAAKNIQYF. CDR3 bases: TGTGCCAGTATCGACGGAGCGGCTGCCAAAAACATTCAGTACTTC.

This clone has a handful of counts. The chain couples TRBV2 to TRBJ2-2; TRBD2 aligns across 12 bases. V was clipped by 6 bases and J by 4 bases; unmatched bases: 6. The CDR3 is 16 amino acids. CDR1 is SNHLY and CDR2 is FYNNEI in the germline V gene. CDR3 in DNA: TGTGCCAGCAGGAAACTAGCGGGGGGACCCACCGGGGAGCTGTTTTTT. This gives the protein CASRKLAGGPTGELFF.

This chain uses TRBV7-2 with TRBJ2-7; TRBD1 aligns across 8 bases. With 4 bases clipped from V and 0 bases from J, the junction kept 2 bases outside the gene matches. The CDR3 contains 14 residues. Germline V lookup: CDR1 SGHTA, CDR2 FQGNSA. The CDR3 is CASSSTGGSYEQYF. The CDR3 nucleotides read TGTGCCAGCAGCTCCACAGGGGGCTCCTACGAGCAGTACTTC.

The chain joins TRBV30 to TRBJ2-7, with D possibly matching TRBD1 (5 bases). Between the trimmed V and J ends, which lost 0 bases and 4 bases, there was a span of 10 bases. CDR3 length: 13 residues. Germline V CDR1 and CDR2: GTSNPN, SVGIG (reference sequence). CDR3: CAWSVGQGYEQYF. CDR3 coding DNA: TGTGCCTGGAGTGTAGGGCAGGGTTACGAGCAGTACTTC.

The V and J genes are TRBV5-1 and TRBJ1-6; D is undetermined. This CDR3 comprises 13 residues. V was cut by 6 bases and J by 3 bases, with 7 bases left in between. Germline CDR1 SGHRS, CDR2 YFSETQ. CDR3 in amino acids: CASTLSYNSPLHF. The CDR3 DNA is TGCGCCAGCACCCTCAGCTATAATTCACCCCTCCACTTT.

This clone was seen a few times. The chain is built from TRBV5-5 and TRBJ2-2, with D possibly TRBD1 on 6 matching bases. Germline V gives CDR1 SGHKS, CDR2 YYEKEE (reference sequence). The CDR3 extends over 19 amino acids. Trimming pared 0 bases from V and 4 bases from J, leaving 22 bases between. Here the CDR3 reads CASSLEGTTGLRVTGELFF. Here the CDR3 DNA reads TGTGCCAGCAGCTTGGAGGGGACCACAGGGCTCCGAGTCACCGGGGAGCTGTTTTTT.

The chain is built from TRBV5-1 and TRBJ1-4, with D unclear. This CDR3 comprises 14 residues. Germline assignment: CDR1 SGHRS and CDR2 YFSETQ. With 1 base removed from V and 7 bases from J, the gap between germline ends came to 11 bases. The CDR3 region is CASSLTAVGEKLFF. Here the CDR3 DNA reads TGCGCCAGCAGCTTGACGGCGGTGGGTGAAAAACTGTTTTTT.

Written as DNA, the CDR3 is TGTGCCAGCAGCTCTACAGGGGGTAGAGAGCAGTACTTC. Protein: CASSSTGGREQYF. V and J are TRBV12-3 or TRBV12-4 and TRBJ2-7; 8 nucleotides line up with TRBD1. Trimming took 6 bases from V and 7 from J; bases not matched to a gene: 8. The CDR3 length is 13 residues.

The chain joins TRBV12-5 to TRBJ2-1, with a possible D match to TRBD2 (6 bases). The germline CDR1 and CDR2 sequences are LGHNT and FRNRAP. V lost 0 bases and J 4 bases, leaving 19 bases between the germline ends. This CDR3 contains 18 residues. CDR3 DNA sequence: TGTGCTAGTGGTTTGGTACGAGGAGGGGACCTCTTTTACAATGAGCAGTTCTTC. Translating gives CASGLVRGGDLFYNEQFF.

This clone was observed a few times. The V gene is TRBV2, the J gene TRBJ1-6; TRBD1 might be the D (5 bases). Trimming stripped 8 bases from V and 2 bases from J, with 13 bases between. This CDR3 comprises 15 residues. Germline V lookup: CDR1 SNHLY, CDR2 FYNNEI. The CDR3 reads CASLPGRPYNSPLHF. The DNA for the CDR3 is TGTGCCAGCCTCCCAGGGAGGCCCTATAATTCACCCCTCCACTTT.

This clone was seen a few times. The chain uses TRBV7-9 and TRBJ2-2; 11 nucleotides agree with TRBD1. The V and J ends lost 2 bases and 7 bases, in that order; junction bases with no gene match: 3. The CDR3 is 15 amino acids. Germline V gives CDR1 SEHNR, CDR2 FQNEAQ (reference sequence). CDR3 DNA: TGTGCCAGCAGCTTAAGGACAGGGGGCGGCGGGGAGCTGTTTTTT. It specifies CASSLRTGGGGELFF.